Below, 18 T cell receptor beta chains from the same sample are listed, as sequenced in a study of OX40 agonist ivuxolimab in advanced cancers. Measured with immunoSEQ multiplex PCR; TCRdb has only the in-frame clones, and not every one. Among tens of thousands of clones listed, about 94% were seen once. Sequenced here: CD4+ or CD8+ T cells sorted from blood, sampled in a trial of the OX40 agonist ivuxolimab. These receptors were taken from an adult with an advanced solid tumor such as melanoma, head and neck, liver or kidney cancer.

CDR3: CASIGPSSYNEQFF. CDR3 nucleotide sequence: TGTGCCAGCATTGGACCAAGCTCCTACAATGAGCAGTTCTTC. V and J are TRBV7-9 and TRBJ2-1; no reliable D call. This CDR3 is 14 amino acids long. With 7 bases removed from V and 0 bases from J, the gap between germline ends came to 10 bases. CDR1 SEHNR and CDR2 FQNEAQ come from the germline V gene (reference sequence).

The chain joins TRBV4-1 to TRBJ2-3, with D possibly matching TRBD1 (6 bases). This CDR3 is 13 amino acids long. Germline CDR1 and CDR2: MGHRA and YSYEKL. V dropped 4 bases and J dropped 4 bases, with 9 bases sitting between them. CDR3 sequence reads: CASSPEGADTQYF. DNA of the CDR3: TGCGCCAGCAGCCCCGAGGGGGCAGATACGCAGTATTTT.

This chain uses TRBV6-5 with TRBJ1-2; TRBD1 is a possible D gene (5 bases). V was clipped by 0 bases and J by 8 bases, with 19 bases between them. From germline, CDR1 is MNHEY and CDR2 SVGAGI. This CDR3 contains 16 residues. The CDR3 bases are TGTGCCAGCAGTTACTCTCAAGGGGCGAGTGTCCGGGGCTACACCTTC. Translation: CASSYSQGASVRGYTF.

The CDR3 coding sequence is TGTGCCAGCAGTTCCAAGTGGGGCACAGATACGCAGTATTTT. This translates into CASSSKWGTDTQYF. The chain combines TRBV28 with TRBJ2-3; D unclear. Germline V gene lookup returns CDR1 MDHEN and CDR2 SYDVKM. The CDR3 has 14 residues. The V and J ends lost 4 bases and 1 base respectively, with 9 bases between them.

V usage is TRBV7-3 and J usage is TRBJ1-6, with 7 bases matching TRBD1. The CDR3 length is 14 residues. The ends lost 5 bases at V and 7 bases at J; junction bases unmatched: 5. Germline V gene sequence: CDR1 SGHTA, CDR2 FQGTGA. The CDR3 nucleotides are TGTGCCAGCAGCGAACAGGGGACCAATTCACCCCTCCACTTT. The encoded protein is CASSEQGTNSPLHF.

The chain has TRBV9 and TRBJ2-4; TRBD2 agrees at 10 bases. Germline V gene data show CDR1 as SGDLS and CDR2 as YYNGEE. This CDR3 is 18 amino acids long. V trimming: 3 bases; J trimming: 5 bases; junction bases outside the gene matches: 14. Here the CDR3 reads CASSGLSGGAPLENIQYF. The CDR3 DNA is TGTGCCAGCAGCGGCCTGAGCGGGGGGGCCCCTTTGGAAAACATTCAGTACTTC.

This sequence joins TRBV6-4 and TRBJ2-1; possibly TRBD2 for D (7 bases). V lost 6 bases to trimming and J lost 0 bases, with 12 bases between them. CDR1 is MRHNA and CDR2 is SNTAGT in the germline V gene. CDR3 length: 15 amino acids. The DNA for the CDR3 is TGTGCCAGCAGCGCGGGGGCGAGCTCCTACAATGAGCAGTTCTTC. Residues: CASSAGASSYNEQFF.

V and J are TRBV6-1 and TRBJ2-7; the D gene is possibly TRBD1 (6 bases). This CDR3 contains 13 residues. In germline, CDR1 is MNHNS, CDR2 SASEGT. V lost 7 bases and J 2 bases, leaving 12 bases between the germline ends. DNA of the CDR3: TGTGCCAGCACTGGGACACGGCCCTACGAGCAGTACTTC. Protein sequence: CASTGTRPYEQYF.

The chain links TRBV5-6 to TRBJ2-5; D is unresolved. V lost 0 bases to trimming and J lost 5 bases, with 5 bases between them. The germline CDR1 and CDR2 sequences are SGHDT and YYEEEE. The CDR3 totals 12 residues. CDR3 protein: CASSLGQETQYF. CDR3 nucleotide sequence: TGTGCCAGCAGCTTGGGTCAGGAGACCCAGTACTTC.

The J gene is TRBJ2-1, the V gene TRBV19; possible D gene TRBD1, 5 bases. V was pared by 7 bases and J by 12 bases, with 13 bases between. The CDR3 extends over 11 amino acids. Germline loops: CDR1 LNHDA, CDR2 SQIVND (reference sequence). CDR3 sequence (DNA): TGTGCCAGTACCCAGGGATGGGTGCAGTTCTTC. It yields the protein CASTQGWVQFF. Full variable domain (missing parts from reference TRBV19 and TRBJ2-1): DGGITQSPKYLFRKEGQNVTLSCEQNLNHDAMYWYRQDPGQGLRLIYYSQIVNDFQKGDIAEGYSVSREKKESFPLTVTSAQKNPTAFYLCASTQGWVQFFGPGTRLTVL.

The chain joins TRBV19 to TRBJ2-7; 10 bases are shared with TRBD1. After removal of 2 bases from V and 5 bases from J, the junction contained 6 bases not matched to a gene. Germline values: CDR1 LNHDA, CDR2 SQIVND (reference sequence). The CDR3 is 15 amino acids. CDR3 nucleotide sequence: TGTGCCAGTAGTATAATCGACAGGGGGCAGAACGAGCAGTACTTC. Translating it yields CASSIIDRGQNEQYF.

J is TRBJ2-5 and V is TRBV9, with D possibly TRBD1 on 5 matching bases. The germline CDR1 and CDR2 sequences are SGDLS and YYNGEE. The CDR3 is made up of 16 amino acids. V lost 7 bases and J lost 3, with 22 bases in between. The chain's CDR3 is CASAPWGALDEETQYF. CDR3 sequence (DNA): TGTGCCAGCGCGCCCTGGGGCGCGCTAGATGAAGAGACCCAGTACTTC.

The chain combines TRBV27 with TRBJ2-4; TRBD1 aligns across 8 bases. There are 15 residues in the CDR3. V lost 5 bases, J lost 7 bases, and 10 bases stayed unmatched. Germline assignment: CDR1 MNHEY and CDR2 SMNVEV (reference sequence). CDR3 residues: CASSRKWTGWNIQYF. Written as DNA, the CDR3 is TGTGCCAGCAGTCGCAAATGGACAGGGTGGAACATTCAGTACTTC.

This clone was picked up one time. V usage is TRBV7-3 and J usage is TRBJ2-3, with a tentative D call TRBD2 (6 bases). CDR1 and CDR2 from the germline V gene are SGHTA and FQGTGA. With 2 bases removed from V and 3 bases from J, the gap between germline ends came to 12 bases. The CDR3 consists of 15 residues. CDR3 amino acids: CASSLAGSSTDTQYF. CDR3 bases: TGTGCCAGCAGCTTAGCGGGATCAAGTACAGATACGCAGTATTTT.

The chain links TRBV7-9 to TRBJ1-2; 7 bases are a match to TRBD1. Germline V gives CDR1 SEHNR, CDR2 FQNEAQ (reference sequence). This CDR3 region has 16 residues. J lost 0 bases, V lost 5 bases, and 9 bases had no gene match. The CDR3 nucleotides read TGTGCCAGCAGCCCACGGACAGGCCCTACTAACTATGGCTACACCTTC. This encodes CASSPRTGPTNYGYTF. The variable domain in full, completed from reference TRBV7-9 and TRBJ1-2, reads DTGVSQNPRHKITKRGQNVTFRCDPISEHNRLYWYRQTLGQGPEFLTYFQNEAQLEKSRLLSDRFSAERPKGSFSTLEIQRTEQGDSAMYLCASSPRTGPTNYGYTFGSGTRLTVV.

This clone was detected once. This chain connects TRBV27 to TRBJ2-7; 7 positions agree with TRBD2. V lost 4 bases, J lost 0 bases, and 12 bases stayed unmatched. CDR1 is MNHEY and CDR2 is SMNVEV in the germline V gene (reference sequence). The CDR3 has 17 residues. CDR3 sequence: CASSSLTEREVSYEQYF. The DNA of the CDR3 is TGTGCCAGCAGTTCCCTAACAGAGCGGGAAGTCTCCTACGAGCAGTACTTC.

The rearrangement links TRBV29-1 to TRBJ2-1; TRBD2 matches at 9 bases. This CDR3 is 16 amino acids long. Unmatched junction bases numbered 11, after V lost 2 bases and J lost 6 bases. CDR1 is SQVTM and CDR2 is ANQGSEA in the germline V gene. The DNA of the CDR3 is TGCAGCGTTGAATTTTGGAAGCGGGGGGACGTCAATGAGCAGTTCTTC. Amino acids: CSVEFWKRGDVNEQFF.

CDR3 bases: TGTGCCAGCAGCCCCCCCTTCTTGGATACGCAGTATTTT. The encoded protein is CASSPPFLDTQYF. The chain uses TRBV7-3 and TRBJ2-3; no definite D call. V was cut by 5 bases and J by 6 bases, with 12 bases left in between. Germline loops: CDR1 SGHTA, CDR2 FQGTGA. This CDR3 comprises 13 residues.